These 24 T cell receptor beta chains came from one sample sequenced in a study of chemoradiotherapy in HPV16-positive cancers. Assay: immunoSEQ multiplex PCR; the TCRdb copy retains only in-frame clones and omits some. The sample holds some 22,000 clones, more than 75% seen once. The sample consisted of blood, taken from a patient who underwent chemoradiotherapy. All receptors come from a human donor with HPV-associated anogenital cancer.

The rearrangement links TRBV27 to TRBJ1-1; D is unclear. Trimming took 1 base from V and 6 from J, leaving 12 bases between them. The CDR3 runs to 14 residues. Germline lookup yields CDR1 MNHEY and CDR2 SMNVEV (reference sequence). CDR3 sequence reads: CASSLFGPGSEAFF. In nucleotides, the CDR3 is TGTGCCAGCAGTTTATTCGGCCCAGGTTCTGAAGCTTTCTTT.

By frequency in the sample, this clone is large. The gene calls are TRBV15 and TRBJ1-1, with D perhaps matching TRBD1 (6 bases). CDR1 LNHNV and CDR2 YYDKDF come from the germline V gene (reference sequence). The CDR3 covers 16 residues. V dropped 3 bases and J dropped 0 bases, with 14 bases sitting between them. The DNA of the CDR3 is TGTGCCACCAGCAGGGACAGCTCCATACTGAACACTGAAGCTTTCTTT. This gives the protein CATSRDSSILNTEAFF.

The chain links TRBV9 to TRBJ2-1; TRBD2 is a possible D gene (5 bases). CDR3 length: 15 residues. Trimming took off 0 bases at V and 2 bases at J, with 9 bases between the two ends. Germline values: CDR1 SGDLS, CDR2 YYNGEE. Here the CDR3 reads CASSVGIATYNEQFF. As DNA, the CDR3 is TGTGCCAGCAGCGTAGGGATAGCGACCTACAATGAGCAGTTCTTC. Full variable domain (missing parts from reference TRBV9 and TRBJ2-1): DSGVTQTPKHLITATGQRVTLRCSPRSGDLSVYWYQQSLDQGLQFLIQYYNGEERAKGNILERFSAQQFPDLHSELNLSSLELGDSALYFCASSVGIATYNEQFFGPGTRLTVL.

This clone was recorded only once. The chain is built from TRBV12-5 and TRBJ1-1; tentative D call: TRBD1 (5 bases). This CDR3 comprises 13 residues. The germline V and J ends were trimmed by 7 bases and 5 bases, with 14 bases remaining between them. Per germline, CDR1 LGHNT and CDR2 FRNRAP. The CDR3 coding sequence is TGTGCTAGTGCCTTGAGGGAGGGGACTGAAGCTTTCTTT. Its protein product is CASALREGTEAFF.

The CDR3 sequence is CASSRGEKLFF. The CDR3 DNA reads TGCGCCAGCAGCAGGGGGGAAAAACTGTTTTTT. The chain carries TRBV5-1 and TRBJ1-4; maybe TRBD1 (6 bases). The CDR3 has 11 residues. Germline-derived CDR1 and CDR2 are SGHRS and YFSETQ. The V end lost 4 bases, the J end lost 8 bases, and 6 bases lay between the germline ends.

The genes are TRBV7-9 and TRBJ1-2; 8 nucleotides match TRBD1. CDR3 size: 15 residues. V was clipped by 3 bases and J by 5 bases; unmatched bases: 8. From germline, CDR1 is SEHNR and CDR2 FQNEAQ (reference sequence). DNA of the CDR3: TGTGCCAGCAGCTTGGACGGACAGGGCACGTATGGCTACACCTTC. It codes for CASSLDGQGTYGYTF.

This clone has just a few counts. The sample carries other DNA sequences with the same CDR3. The chain links TRBV6-5 to TRBJ2-5; 8 nucleotides line up with TRBD2. J gave up 4 bases and V 5 bases, and 3 bases lay outside the gene matches. Germline V gives CDR1 MNHEY, CDR2 SVGAGI. There are 13 residues in the CDR3. This CDR3 reads CASSRSGRETQYF. The CDR3 bases are TGTGCCAGCAGTAGAAGCGGGAGAGAGACCCAGTACTTC.

The chain couples TRBV18 to TRBJ1-5; possibly TRBD1 for D (6 bases). V lost 0 bases and J lost 2, with 8 bases in between. The CDR3 is made up of 15 amino acids. Germline CDR1 reads KGHSH; CDR2 reads LQKENI. This chain's CDR3 is CASSPPPGGNQPQHF. For the CDR3, the DNA is TGTGCCAGCTCACCACCGCCAGGGGGCAATCAGCCCCAGCATTTT.

This clone was picked up one time. This sequence joins TRBV25-1 and TRBJ2-7; D unclear. This CDR3 region has 13 residues. With 4 bases removed from V and 0 bases from J, the gap between germline ends came to 7 bases. Germline V lookup: CDR1 MGHDK, CDR2 SYGVNS. The CDR3 region is CASSGTYSYEQYF. DNA for the CDR3: TGTGCCAGCAGTGGGACCTACTCCTACGAGCAGTACTTC.

As regards this clone: The sample holds other DNA sequences that translate to the same CDR3. This chain links TRBV15 with TRBJ1-1; D gene unclear. The CDR3 is 12 residues long. Germline CDR1 and CDR2: LNHNV and YYDKDF (reference sequence). Trimming stripped 6 bases from V and 5 bases from J, with 10 bases between. The CDR3 sequence is CATSNTGTEAFF. The CDR3 region has the DNA TGTGCCACCAGTAACACGGGGACTGAAGCTTTCTTT.

V gene TRBV6-1 combines with J gene TRBJ2-7, with 8 positions matching TRBD1. Germline loops: CDR1 MNHNS, CDR2 SASEGT. V lost 0 bases and J lost 4; bases outside the gene matches: 11. This CDR3 spans 17 amino acids. The CDR3 DNA sequence: TGTGCCAGCAGTGAAGCGCTTCCAGGGACAGGTCTATACGAGCAGTACTTC. Its protein product is CASSEALPGTGLYEQYF.

This clone was seen once. The J gene is TRBJ2-2, the V gene TRBV7-2; tentative D call: TRBD1 (6 bases). V gave up 3 bases and J gave up 4 bases, with 9 bases separating them. Germline CDR1 is SGHTA and CDR2 is FQGNSA. This CDR3 is built from 14 residues. CDR3 in amino acids: CASSLKGGTGELFF. CDR3 in DNA: TGTGCCAGCAGCTTGAAAGGGGGCACCGGGGAGCTGTTTTTT.

This chain connects TRBV5-6 to TRBJ2-7; TRBD2 aligns across 7 bases. Trimming took 0 bases from V and 3 from J; bases not matched to a gene: 3. CDR3 length equals 14 residues. Germline values: CDR1 SGHDT, CDR2 YYEEEE. This chain's CDR3 is CASSLDRGDYEQYF. The CDR3 DNA reads as TGTGCCAGCAGCTTGGATCGGGGGGACTACGAGCAGTACTTC.

As for this clone: This CDR3 is also generated by other DNA sequences in the sample. The rearrangement links TRBV4-1 to TRBJ2-7, with a possible D match to TRBD1 (5 bases). This CDR3 region has 16 residues. The germline V and J ends were trimmed by 7 bases and 4 bases, with 23 bases remaining between them. Germline V gene data show CDR1 as MGHRA and CDR2 as YSYEKL. The CDR3 protein is CASTPHGGAYSYEQYF. CDR3 coding DNA: TGCGCCAGCACCCCCCATGGTGGGGCCTATTCTTACGAGCAGTACTTC.

V gene TRBV7-2 combines with J gene TRBJ2-3, with 16 bases lining up with TRBD2. The CDR3 spans 16 residues. V was pared by 5 bases and J by 5 bases, with 4 bases of the junction left unmatched. The V gene's germline CDR1 is SGHTA and CDR2 FQGNSA. CDR3 nucleotides: TGTGCCAGCAGCGTGGGACTAGCGGGAGGGGTAGATACGCAGTATTTT. This encodes CASSVGLAGGVDTQYF.

The chain links TRBV29-1 to TRBJ1-2; 8 nucleotides match TRBD1. The germline gives CDR1 SQVTM, CDR2 ANQGSEA. The CDR3 contains 14 residues. Trimming took 6 bases from V and 2 from J; bases not matched to a gene: 8. The DNA of the CDR3 is TGCAGCGTCGCGAGACAGGGGAGGAACTATGGCTACACCTTC. Its translation is CSVARQGRNYGYTF.

The V gene is TRBV19, the J gene TRBJ2-7, with TRBD1 identical over 11 bases. This CDR3 is built from 15 residues. Trimming removed 5 bases from V and 6 bases from J; junction bases left unmatched: 9. Germline lookup yields CDR1 LNHDA and CDR2 SQIVND (reference sequence). Written as DNA, the CDR3 is TGTGCCAGTAGTTTACGGGGACAGGGGGTTGGCGAGCAGTACTTC. Its protein is CASSLRGQGVGEQYF.

This clone has just one count. The chain carries TRBV7-2 and TRBJ2-2; 11 bases fit TRBD1. Germline CDR1 reads SGHTA; CDR2 reads FQGNSA. Trimming at V came to 2 bases and at J to 6 bases, leaving 2 bases not matched to a gene. The CDR3 length is 15 residues. Here the CDR3 reads CASSLSGQGAGELFF. CDR3 DNA sequence: TGTGCCAGCAGCTTATCGGGACAGGGGGCCGGGGAGCTGTTTTTT.

The gene calls are TRBV18 and TRBJ2-1; TRBD2 might be the D (5 bases). V was shortened by 3 bases and J by 7 bases, with 10 bases between the two germline ends. Germline CDR1 is KGHSH and CDR2 is LQKENI. This CDR3 comprises 13 residues. CDR3 sequence reads: CASSPFEGNEQFF. The CDR3 bases are TGTGCCAGCTCACCCTTCGAGGGTAATGAGCAGTTCTTC.

The chain recombines TRBV6-6 with TRBJ1-4; possible D gene TRBD1, 6 bases. Germline-derived CDR1 and CDR2 are MNHNY and SVGAGI (reference sequence). Trimming cost V 11 bases and J 7 bases, with 17 bases left between them. The CDR3 contains 13 residues. The CDR3: CACGGSIGEKLFF. In DNA, the CDR3 is TGTGCCTGCGGGGGCAGTATAGGTGAAAAACTGTTTTTT.

V gene TRBV6-6 combines with J gene TRBJ1-2; tentative D call: TRBD1 (5 bases). The CDR3 contains 14 residues. In germline, CDR1 is MNHNY, CDR2 SVGAGI (reference sequence). Trimming removed 0 bases from V and 2 bases from J, with 7 bases in between. DNA for the CDR3: TGTGCCAGCAGTTACTCGGAGGGGAACTATGGCTACACCTTC. Protein: CASSYSEGNYGYTF.

The genes are TRBV9 and TRBJ2-5, with D hard to call. The V gene's germline CDR1 is SGDLS and CDR2 YYNGEE. Trimming stripped 4 bases from V and 4 bases from J, with 14 bases between. This CDR3 region has 14 residues. The CDR3 reads CASSSANSGETQYF. CDR3 bases: TGTGCCAGCAGCTCAGCAAATTCGGGAGAGACCCAGTACTTC.

The chain employs TRBV19 and TRBJ1-5, with D hard to call. Trimming removed 4 bases from V and 3 bases from J, with 13 bases in between. This CDR3 is 15 amino acids long. CDR1 is LNHDA, CDR2 SQIVND, per germline (reference sequence). CDR3 DNA: TGTGCCAGTAGTAGCTCCGGGTTTGTCAATCAGCCCCAGCATTTT. The encoded protein is CASSSSGFVNQPQHF.

The chain has TRBV10-3 and TRBJ2-1, with 10 bases fitting TRBD2. V shed 5 bases, J shed 9 bases, and the junction held 4 bases outside the gene matches. The CDR3 is 13 amino acids. Germline lookup yields CDR1 ENHRY and CDR2 SYGVKD. CDR3 sequence reads: CAISPGTSVEQFF. CDR3 bases: TGTGCCATCAGTCCCGGGACTAGCGTTGAGCAGTTCTTC.